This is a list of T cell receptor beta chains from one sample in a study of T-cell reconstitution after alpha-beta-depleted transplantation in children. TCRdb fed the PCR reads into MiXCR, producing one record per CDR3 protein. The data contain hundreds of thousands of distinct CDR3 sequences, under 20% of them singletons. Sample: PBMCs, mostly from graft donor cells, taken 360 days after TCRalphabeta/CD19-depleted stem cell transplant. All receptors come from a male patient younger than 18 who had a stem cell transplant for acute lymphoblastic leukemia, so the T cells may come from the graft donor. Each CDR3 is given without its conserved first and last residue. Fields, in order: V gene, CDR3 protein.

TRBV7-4 ASSPIRVNQY
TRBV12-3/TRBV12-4 ASSFPGHRQY
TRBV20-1 SVPTSGSLNGQF
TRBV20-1 VAAYNEQF
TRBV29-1 SVVGTEAF
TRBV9 ASSVRGLVGRRRNEQF
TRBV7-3 ASSLNSGTGADTQY
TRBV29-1 NAEQGTNTGELF
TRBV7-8 ASSFSSPYPYNEQF
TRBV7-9 ASGPGVVGFEQY
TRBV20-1 SASKGRVGNQPQH
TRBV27 ASSWMGHADTQY
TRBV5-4 AWGEIGVNEQF
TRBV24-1 ATSDLWGASSDTQY
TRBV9 ASSVGGLAGGPRNEQF
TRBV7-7 ASSSSSGIYNEQF
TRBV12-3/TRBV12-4 ASSLSNRWISPLH
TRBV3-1 ASSQDFLAGRQETQY
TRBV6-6 ASSTVDTQY
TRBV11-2 ASRDPGQGNYGYT
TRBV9 ASSGTGEVNQPQH
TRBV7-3 ASSFSSGRLREQF
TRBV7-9 ASSLTSGFSYEQY
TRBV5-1 ASSTQTPYEQY
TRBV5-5 ASSLGLAGVPYEQY
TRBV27 ASSPGHPFTDTQY
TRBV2 ASSDPEGQGLAQH
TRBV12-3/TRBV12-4 ASVLREENIQY
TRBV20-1 SARGDRGRIGELF
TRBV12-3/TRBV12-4 ASSSLTGVSYEQY
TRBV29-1 SVEEDRTGYSGANVLT
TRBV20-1 SASEWGTGEKLF
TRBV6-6 ASSYSVYDTQY
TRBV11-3 ASSLADRGAYNEQF
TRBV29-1 SVEMAGKGNQPQH
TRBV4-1 ASSQDDRGAYEQY
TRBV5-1 ASSWGQGYEQY
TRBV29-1 SVTLAGARYEQY
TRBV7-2 ASSLTGTGLTEAF
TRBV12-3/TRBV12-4 ASRNTSGRRGYEQY
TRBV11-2 AGSLVGGAF
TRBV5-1 ASSWTGGEQY
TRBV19 ASIPGPGTGGTGELF
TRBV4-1 ASSLTVGLNYEQY
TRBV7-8 ASRVAGGLYNEQF
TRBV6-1 ASSQGPSSYEQY
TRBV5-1 ASSLLSLALNEQF
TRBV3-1 ASSPAGGRLLSGANVLT
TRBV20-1 SASGTEAYEQY
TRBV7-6 ASSLETAENYNEQF
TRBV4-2 ASSQDNTGATGEQY
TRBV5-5 ASAKGSGRGASYNEQF
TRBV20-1 SASSGTGLNEQF
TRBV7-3 ASSLIRASGQETQY
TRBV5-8 ASSRDNSGNTIY
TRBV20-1 SATSGSNYEQY
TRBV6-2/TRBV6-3 ASSRRRVFEAF
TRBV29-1 SVEDSRDWAYNERF
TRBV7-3 ASSLSVVAGPSTDTQY
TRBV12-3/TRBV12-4 ASSGTGYRQF